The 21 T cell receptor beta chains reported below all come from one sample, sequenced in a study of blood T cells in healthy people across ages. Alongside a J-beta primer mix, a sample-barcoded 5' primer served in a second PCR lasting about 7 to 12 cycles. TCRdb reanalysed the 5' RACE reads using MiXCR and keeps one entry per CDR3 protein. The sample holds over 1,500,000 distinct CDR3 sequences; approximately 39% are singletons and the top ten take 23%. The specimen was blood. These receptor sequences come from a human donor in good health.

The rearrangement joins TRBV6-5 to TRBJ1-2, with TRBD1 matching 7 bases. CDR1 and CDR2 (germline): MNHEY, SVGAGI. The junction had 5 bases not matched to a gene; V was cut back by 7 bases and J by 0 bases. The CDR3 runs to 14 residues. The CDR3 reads CASTSGQTNYGYTF. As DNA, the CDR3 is TGTGCCAGCACCTCGGGACAGACTAACTATGGCTACACCTTC.

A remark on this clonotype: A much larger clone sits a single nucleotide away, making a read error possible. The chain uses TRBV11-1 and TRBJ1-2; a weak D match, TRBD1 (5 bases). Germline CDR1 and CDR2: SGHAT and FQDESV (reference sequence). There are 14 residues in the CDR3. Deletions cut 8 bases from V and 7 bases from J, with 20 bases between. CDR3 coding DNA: TGTGCCAGCGGCCTTCAGGAGGGACGGAGTGGCTACACCTTC. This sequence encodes CASGLQEGRSGYTF.

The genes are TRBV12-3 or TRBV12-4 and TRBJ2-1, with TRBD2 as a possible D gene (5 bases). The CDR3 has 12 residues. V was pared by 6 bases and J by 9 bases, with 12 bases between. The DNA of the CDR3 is TGTGCCAGCAGCGGACTCCGTGCTGAGCAGTTCTTC. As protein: CASSGLRAEQFF.

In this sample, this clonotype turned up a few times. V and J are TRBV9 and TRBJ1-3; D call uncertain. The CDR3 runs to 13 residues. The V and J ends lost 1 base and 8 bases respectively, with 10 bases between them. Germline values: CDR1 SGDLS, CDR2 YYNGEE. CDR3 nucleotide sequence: TGTGCCAGCAGCGTAAGCCCTGTCGACACCATATATTTT. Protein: CASSVSPVDTIYF.

CDR3 in DNA: TGTGCCAGCAGTTTGTTCGGCAGGGAGGTGTCCGGGGAGCTGTTTTTT. Encoded protein: CASSLFGREVSGELFF. The chain combines TRBV27 with TRBJ2-2; D may be TRBD2 (6 bases). From germline, CDR1 is MNHEY and CDR2 SMNVEV (reference sequence). V was cut by 3 bases and J by 6 bases, with 17 bases left in between. This CDR3 has 16 amino acids.

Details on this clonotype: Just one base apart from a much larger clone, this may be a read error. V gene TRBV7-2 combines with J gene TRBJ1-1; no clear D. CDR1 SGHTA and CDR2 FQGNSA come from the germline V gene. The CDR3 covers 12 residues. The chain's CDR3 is CASGRVNTAAFF. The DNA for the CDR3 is TGTGCCAGCGGGCGTGTGAACACTGCAGCTTTCTTT.

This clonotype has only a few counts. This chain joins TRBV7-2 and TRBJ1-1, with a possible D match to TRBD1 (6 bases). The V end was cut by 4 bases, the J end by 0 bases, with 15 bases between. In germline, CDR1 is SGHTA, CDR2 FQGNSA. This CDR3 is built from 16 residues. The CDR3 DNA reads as TGTGCCAGCAGCTCAACGGGGGCAGGTTTGAACACTGAAGCTTTCTTT. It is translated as CASSSTGAGLNTEAFF.

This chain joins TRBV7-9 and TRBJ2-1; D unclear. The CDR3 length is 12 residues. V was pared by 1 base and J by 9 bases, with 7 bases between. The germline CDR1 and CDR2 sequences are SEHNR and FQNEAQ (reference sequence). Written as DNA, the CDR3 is TGTGCCAGCAGCTTAGGCGAGGCTGAGCAGTTCTTC. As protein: CASSLGEAEQFF.

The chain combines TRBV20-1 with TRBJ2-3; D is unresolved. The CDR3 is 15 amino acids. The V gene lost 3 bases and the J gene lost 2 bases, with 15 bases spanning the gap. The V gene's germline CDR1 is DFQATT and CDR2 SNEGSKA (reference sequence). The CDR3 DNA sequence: TGCAGTGCTAGTATCTTACGTATTTCCACAGATACGCAGTATTTT. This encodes CSASILRISTDTQYF.

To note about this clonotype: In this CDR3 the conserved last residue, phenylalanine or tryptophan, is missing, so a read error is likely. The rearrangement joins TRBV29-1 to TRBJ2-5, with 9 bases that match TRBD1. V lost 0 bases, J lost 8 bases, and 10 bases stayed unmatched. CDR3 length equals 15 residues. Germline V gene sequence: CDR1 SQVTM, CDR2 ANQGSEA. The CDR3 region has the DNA TGCAGCGTTGAAGATGGGAACAGGGGGCAGTTTACCCAGTACTAC. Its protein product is CSVEDGNRGQFTQYY.

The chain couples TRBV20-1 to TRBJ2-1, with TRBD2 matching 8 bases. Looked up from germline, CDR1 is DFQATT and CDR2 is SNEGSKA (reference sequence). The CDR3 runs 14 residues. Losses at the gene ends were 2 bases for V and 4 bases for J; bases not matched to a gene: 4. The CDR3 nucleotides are TGCAGTGCTAGATCCCAGCGGGGGTACAATGAGCAGTTCTTC. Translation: CSARSQRGYNEQFF.

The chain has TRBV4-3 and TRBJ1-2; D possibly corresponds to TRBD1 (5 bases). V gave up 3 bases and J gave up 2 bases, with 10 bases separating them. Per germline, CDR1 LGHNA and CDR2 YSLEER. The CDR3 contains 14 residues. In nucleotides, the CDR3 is TGCGCCAGCAGCCATGAGCAGGGAAACTATGGCTACACCTTC. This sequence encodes CASSHEQGNYGYTF.

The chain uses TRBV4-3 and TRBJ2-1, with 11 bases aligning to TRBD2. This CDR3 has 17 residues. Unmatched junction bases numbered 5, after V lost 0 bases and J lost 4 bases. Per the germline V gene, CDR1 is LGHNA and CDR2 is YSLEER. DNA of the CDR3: TGCGCCAGCAGCCAAGAGTCGACTAGCGGGGTTTACAATGAGCAGTTCTTC. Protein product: CASSQESTSGVYNEQFF.

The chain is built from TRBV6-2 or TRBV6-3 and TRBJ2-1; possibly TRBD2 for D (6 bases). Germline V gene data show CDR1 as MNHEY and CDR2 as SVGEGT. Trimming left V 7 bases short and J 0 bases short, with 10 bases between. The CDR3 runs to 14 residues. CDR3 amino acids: CASTRLGSYNEQFF. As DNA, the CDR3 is TGTGCCAGCACCCGACTAGGCTCCTACAATGAGCAGTTCTTC.

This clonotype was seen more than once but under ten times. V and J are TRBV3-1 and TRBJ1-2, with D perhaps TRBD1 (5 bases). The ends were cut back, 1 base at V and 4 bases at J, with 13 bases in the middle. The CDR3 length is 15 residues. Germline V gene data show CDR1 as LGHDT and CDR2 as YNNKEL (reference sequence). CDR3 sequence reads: CASSQGPSGGYGYTF. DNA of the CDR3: TGTGCCAGCAGCCAAGGCCCGTCGGGGGGCTATGGCTACACCTTC.

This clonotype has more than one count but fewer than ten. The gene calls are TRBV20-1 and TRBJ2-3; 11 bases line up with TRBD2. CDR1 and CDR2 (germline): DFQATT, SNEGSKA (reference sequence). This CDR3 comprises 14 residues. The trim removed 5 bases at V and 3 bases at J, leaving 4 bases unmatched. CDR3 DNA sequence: TGCAGTGCTTTAGCGGGGGGGCCAACAGATACGCAGTATTTT. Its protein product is CSALAGGPTDTQYF.

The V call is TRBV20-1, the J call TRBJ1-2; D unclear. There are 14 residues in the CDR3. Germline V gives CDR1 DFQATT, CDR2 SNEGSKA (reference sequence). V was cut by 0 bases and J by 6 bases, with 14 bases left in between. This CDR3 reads CSARDKSSWDGYTF. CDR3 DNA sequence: TGCAGTGCTAGAGATAAATCCTCCTGGGATGGCTACACCTTC.

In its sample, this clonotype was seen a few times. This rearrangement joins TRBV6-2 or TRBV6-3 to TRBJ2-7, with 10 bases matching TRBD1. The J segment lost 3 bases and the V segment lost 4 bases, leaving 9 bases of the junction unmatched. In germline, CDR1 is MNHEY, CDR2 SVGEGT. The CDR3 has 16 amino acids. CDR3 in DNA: TGTGCCAGCAGTTTACCCACTCGGACAGGGGGCTACGAGCAGTACTTC. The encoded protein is CASSLPTRTGGYEQYF.

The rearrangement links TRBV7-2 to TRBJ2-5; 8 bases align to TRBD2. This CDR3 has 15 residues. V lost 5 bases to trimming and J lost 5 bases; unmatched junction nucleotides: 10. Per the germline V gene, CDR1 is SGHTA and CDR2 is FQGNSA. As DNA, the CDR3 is TGTGCCAGCAGCCTCGGACTAGCTCGTATCGAGACCCAGTACTTC. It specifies CASSLGLARIETQYF. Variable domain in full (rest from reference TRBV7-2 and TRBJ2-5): GAGVSQSPSNKVTEKGKDVELRCDPISGHTALYWYRQSLGQGLEFLIYFQGNSAPDKSGLPSDRFSAERTGGSVSTLTIQRTQQEDSAVYLCASSLGLARIETQYFGPGTRLLVL.

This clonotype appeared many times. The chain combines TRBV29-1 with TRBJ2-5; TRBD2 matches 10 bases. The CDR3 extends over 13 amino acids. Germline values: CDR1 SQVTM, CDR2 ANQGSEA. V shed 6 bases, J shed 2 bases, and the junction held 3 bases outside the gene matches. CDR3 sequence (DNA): TGCAGCGTCGGACTAGCGGTGCAAGAGACCCAGTACTTC. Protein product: CSVGLAVQETQYF.

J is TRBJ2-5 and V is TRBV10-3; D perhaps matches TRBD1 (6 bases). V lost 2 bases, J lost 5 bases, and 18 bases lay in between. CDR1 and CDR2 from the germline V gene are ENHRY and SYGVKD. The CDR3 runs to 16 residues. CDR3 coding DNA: TGTGCCATCAGTGAGGTGGGGTCAGGGGATGAGGAGACCCAGTACTTC. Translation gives CAISEVGSGDEETQYF.